This T cell receptor beta chain was profiled in a study of T-cell reconstitution after alpha-beta-depleted transplantation in children. A TCRbeta library incorporating unique molecular identifiers was prepared. Each CDR3 protein gets one entry after TCRdb re-called the PCR reads with MiXCR. The profile shows 670,000 or so distinct CDR3 sequences, under 15% of them singletons. Germline values: CDR1 SGHTA, CDR2 FQGTGA. The V and J ends lost 2 bases and 3 bases respectively, with 11 bases between them. This CDR3 is built from 15 residues. This clonotype was recorded at least ten times. The source of this sequence is a girl aged 2 to 9 with congenital amegakaryocytic thrombocytopenia, due to receive a stem cell transplant. The input for sequencing was PBMCs, taken before TCRalphabeta/CD19-depleted stem cell transplant. V is TRBV7-3 and J is TRBJ1-3, with D unclear. The CDR3 region is CASSLRRGNGNTIYF. The CDR3, as DNA: TGTGCCAGCAGCTTACGTCGAGGGAATGGAAACACCATATATTTT.